This T cell receptor beta chain was captured in a study of CD8 T cells in Susac syndrome. Regarding this clonotype: The antigen is not known.

Study observations and caveats: Clonal expansion did not appear in Susac syndrome CD4+ T cell repertoires.

The V gene lost 4 bases and the J gene lost 6 bases, with 19 bases spanning the gap. The CDR3 is 16 amino acids. CDR1 LGHDT and CDR2 YNNKEL come from the germline V gene (reference sequence). RNA was extracted with the RNeasy kit, and a quantity of about 0.45 to 1 ug was reverse transcribed using random hexamers. Using its own MiXCR run on the immunoSEQ multiplex PCR reads, TCRdb lists one record per CDR3 protein. The table includes 95,000 to 150,000 distinct CDR3 sequences, nearly 96% detected once. From blood CD8+ and CD4+ T cells, TCR beta sequences were generated. FACS enriched CD8+ TEMRA cells, while bulk CD8+ and CD4+ were negatively isolated.

This receptor was obtained from a human donor with Susac syndrome. This chain links TRBV3-1 with TRBJ2-1; weak D call: TRBD2 (5 bases). Sequencing was done on a sample of CD4+ T cells from PBMCs. For the CDR3, the DNA is TGTGCCAGCAGCCTCCGAGGGCCCTCGAAGTCCAATGAGCAGTTCTTC. Protein product: CASSLRGPSKSNEQFF.